The 3 T cell receptor beta chains reported below all come from one sample, sequenced in a study of T cells in Graves' hyperthyroidism and ophthalmopathy. It was RNA transcripts that yielded the amplified TCR beta CDR3 regions. First-round RT-PCR of the TCR CDR3 relied on the HTBI primer set. Via MiXCR, TCRdb re-called the multiplex PCR reads, giving one row per CDR3 protein. The data contain fewer than 650,000 distinct CDR3 sequences, over 45% of them singletons. Sequencing input: peripheral blood or thyroid tissue (not recorded which). These receptors were obtained from an adult woman with Graves' disease, either hyperthyroidism or ophthalmopathy (not recorded which).

This chain joins TRBV12-3 or TRBV12-4 and TRBJ1-1; TRBD1 agrees at 10 bases. There are 17 residues in the CDR3. The junction had 10 bases not matched to a gene; V was cut back by 6 bases and J by 0 bases. The CDR3 here is CASRNRDRGALNTEAFF. Here the CDR3 DNA reads TGTGCCAGCAGGAACCGGGACAGGGGCGCTTTGAACACTGAAGCTTTCTTT.

This clonotype has a count of ten or more. The chain has TRBV5-1 and TRBJ1-2, with a tentative D call TRBD1 (6 bases). Germline loops: CDR1 SGHRS, CDR2 YFSETQ. The CDR3 has 13 amino acids. Trimming shortened V by 7 bases and J by 4 bases, and 14 bases separated the two germline ends. CDR3 in amino acids: CASGRGAGYGYTF. The CDR3, as DNA: TGCGCCAGCGGTCGGGGGGCCGGCTATGGCTACACCTTC.

This clonotype was observed a handful of times. The chain joins TRBV29-1 to TRBJ2-6; a weak D match, TRBD2 (6 bases). Trimming cost V 5 bases and J 0 bases, with 11 bases left between them. Per germline, CDR1 SQVTM and CDR2 ANQGSEA. The length of the CDR3 is 15 residues. This chain's CDR3 is CSVWAGSSGANVLTF. As DNA, the CDR3 is TGCAGCGTTTGGGCGGGAAGCTCTGGGGCCAACGTCCTGACTTTC.